This T cell receptor (beta chain) derives from a study of shared clonotypes between healthy human individuals. The CDR3 has 16 amino acids. The germline V gene encodes CDR1 SGHDT and CDR2 YYEEEE. Trimming removed 0 bases from V and 1 base from J, with 8 bases in between. This clone has a single count. Its antigen is not identified. Authors' analysis steps: ImmunoSEQ output held junction-only sequences without quality scores, so filtering differed. Clones were read by immunoSEQ multiplex PCR, and TCRdb kept only the in-frame ones, dropping some. D and trimming were read from the DNA, whereas the V and J calls and clone size are those reported in that table. This sample has around 430,000 clones, with around 79% found just once. The study, taken as a whole, reports: Sequencing depth was predicted to influence how clonotypes are shared among donors. In this cohort, only blood was sampled, and tissue repertoires likely differ.

This clonotype was obtained from a woman in her thirties or forties in good health. Some clones in this sample may be carry-over from other donors' samples. Material for sequencing was PBMCs. The chain employs TRBV5-6 and TRBJ2-6; D gene unclear. CDR3 amino acids: CASSLEVRSGANVLTF. The DNA for the CDR3 is TGTGCCAGCAGCTTGGAGGTCAGATCTGGGGCCAACGTCCTGACTTTC.